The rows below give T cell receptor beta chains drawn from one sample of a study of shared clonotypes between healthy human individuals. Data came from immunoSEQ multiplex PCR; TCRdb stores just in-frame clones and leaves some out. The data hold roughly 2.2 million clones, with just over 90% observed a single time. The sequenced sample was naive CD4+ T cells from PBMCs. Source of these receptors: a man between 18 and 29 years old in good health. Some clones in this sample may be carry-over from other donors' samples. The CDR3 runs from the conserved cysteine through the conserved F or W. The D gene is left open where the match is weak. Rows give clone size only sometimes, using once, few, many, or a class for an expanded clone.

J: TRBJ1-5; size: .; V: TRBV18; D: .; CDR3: CASSEAGTLNQPQHF; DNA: TGTGCCAGCTCAGAAGCCGGGACGCTAAATCAGCCCCAGCATTTT
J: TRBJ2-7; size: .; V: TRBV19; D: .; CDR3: CASSLLLGPYEQYF; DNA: TGTGCCAGTAGTCTTCTGTTGGGACCCTACGAGCAGTACTTC
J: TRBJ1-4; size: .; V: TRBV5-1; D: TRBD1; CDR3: CASSRDSLTNEKLFF; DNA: TGCGCCAGCAGTCGGGACAGCCTCACTAATGAAAAACTGTTTTTT
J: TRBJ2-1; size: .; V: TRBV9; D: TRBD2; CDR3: CASSDSGRDYNEQFF; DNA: TGTGCCAGCAGCGACAGCGGGAGGGACTACAATGAGCAGTTCTTC
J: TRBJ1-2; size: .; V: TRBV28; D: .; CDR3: CASSPGASYGYTF; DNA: TGTGCCAGCAGTCCCGGGGCCAGCTATGGCTACACCTTC
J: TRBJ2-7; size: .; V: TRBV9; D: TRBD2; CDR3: CASSVGGGESREQYF; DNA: TGTGCCAGCAGCGTAGGCGGGGGAGAGTCGCGAGAGCAGTACTTC
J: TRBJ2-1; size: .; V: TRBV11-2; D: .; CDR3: CASSLDTFDEQFF; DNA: TGTGCCAGCAGCTTAGATACTTTCGATGAGCAGTTCTTC
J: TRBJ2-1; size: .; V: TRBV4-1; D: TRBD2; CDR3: CASSPASRGGSEQFF; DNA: TGCGCCAGCAGCCCGGCGTCTCGGGGGGGCAGTGAGCAGTTCTTC
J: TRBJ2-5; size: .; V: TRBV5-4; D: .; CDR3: CASSLASAPSETQYF; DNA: TGTGCCAGCAGCTTGGCTAGCGCCCCCTCGGAGACCCAGTACTTC
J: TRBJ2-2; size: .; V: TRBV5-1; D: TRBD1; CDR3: CASSPGDRETGELFF; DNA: TGCGCCAGCAGCCCCGGGGACAGGGAGACCGGGGAGCTGTTTTTT
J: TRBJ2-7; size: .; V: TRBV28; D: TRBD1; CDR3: CASRYRGIDEQYF; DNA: TGTGCCAGCAGATACAGGGGGATCGACGAGCAGTACTTC
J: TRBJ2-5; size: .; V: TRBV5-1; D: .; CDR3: CASSLEGSLKETQYF; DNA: TGCGCCAGCAGCTTGGAGGGCAGCCTAAAGGAGACCCAGTACTTC
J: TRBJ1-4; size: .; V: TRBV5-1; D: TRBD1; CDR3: CASSWGQGASEKLFF; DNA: TGCGCCAGCAGCTGGGGGCAGGGGGCCTCTGAAAAACTGTTTTTT
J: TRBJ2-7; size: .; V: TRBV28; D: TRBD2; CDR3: CASSTAGGFSYEQYF; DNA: TGTGCCAGCAGTACAGCGGGAGGCTTCTCCTACGAGCAGTACTTC
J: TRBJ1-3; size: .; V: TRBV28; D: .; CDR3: CASSSGTFGNTIYF; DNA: TGTGCCAGCAGTTCCGGGACATTTGGAAACACCATATATTTT
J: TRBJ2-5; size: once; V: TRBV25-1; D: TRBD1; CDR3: CASSRDRKETQYF; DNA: TGTGCCAGCAGTCGGGACAGAAAAGAGACCCAGTACTTC
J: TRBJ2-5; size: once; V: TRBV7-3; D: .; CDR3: CASSFSPAETQYF; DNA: TGTGCCAGCAGCTTCAGTCCCGCTGAGACCCAGTACTTC
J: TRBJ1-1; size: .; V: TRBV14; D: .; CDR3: CASSWGANTEAFF; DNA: TGTGCCAGCAGTTGGGGGGCGAACACTGAAGCTTTCTTT
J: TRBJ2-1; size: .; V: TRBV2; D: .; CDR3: CASSLIQASYNEQFF; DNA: TGTGCCAGCAGTCTCATACAAGCCTCCTACAATGAGCAGTTCTTC
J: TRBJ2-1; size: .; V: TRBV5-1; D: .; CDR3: CASSFDARVKRTYNEQFF; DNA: TGCGCCAGCAGCTTCGATGCGAGGGTCAAACGAACCTACAATGAGCAGTTCTTC
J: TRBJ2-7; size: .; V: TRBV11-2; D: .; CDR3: CASSRPPTYEQYF; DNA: TGTGCCAGCAGCAGACCCCCCACCTACGAGCAGTACTTC
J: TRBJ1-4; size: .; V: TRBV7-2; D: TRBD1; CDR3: CASSLRTGEEATNEKLFF; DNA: TGTGCCAGCAGCTTAAGGACAGGGGAGGAAGCAACTAATGAAAAACTGTTTTTT
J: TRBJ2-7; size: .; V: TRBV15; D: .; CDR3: CATSREGALPYEQYF; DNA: TGTGCCACCAGCAGAGAAGGGGCGCTACCCTACGAGCAGTACTTC
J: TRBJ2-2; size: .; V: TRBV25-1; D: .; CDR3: CASSELSSANTGELFF; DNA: TGTGCCAGCAGTGAACTGTCTAGCGCGAACACCGGGGAGCTGTTTTTT
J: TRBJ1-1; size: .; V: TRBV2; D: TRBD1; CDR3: CASTRQGAREAFF; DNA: TGTGCCAGCACCAGACAGGGGGCGAGGGAAGCTTTCTTT
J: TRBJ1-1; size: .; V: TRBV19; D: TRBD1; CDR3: CASRIWDRATEAFF; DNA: TGTGCCAGTCGAATATGGGACAGGGCCACTGAAGCTTTCTTT
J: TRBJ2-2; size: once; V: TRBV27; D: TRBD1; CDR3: CASSFSTGLDTGELFF; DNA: TGTGCCAGCAGTTTTTCGACAGGGTTGGACACCGGGGAGCTGTTTTTT
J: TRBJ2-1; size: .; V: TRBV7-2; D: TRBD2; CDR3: CASSLRGGEQFF; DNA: TGTGCCAGCAGCTTACGGGGGGGAGAGCAGTTCTTC
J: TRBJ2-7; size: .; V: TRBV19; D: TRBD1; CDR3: CASSRGTGKAYEQYF; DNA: TGTGCCAGTAGTAGGGGGACAGGGAAGGCCTACGAGCAGTACTTC
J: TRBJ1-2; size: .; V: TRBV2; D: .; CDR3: CASSDRLRGGYGYTF; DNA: TGTGCCAGCAGTGATCGCTTGAGGGGTGGCTATGGCTACACCTTC
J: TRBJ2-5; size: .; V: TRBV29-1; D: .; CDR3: CSVDGGRETQYF; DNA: TGCAGCGTTGATGGGGGGCGAGAGACCCAGTACTTC
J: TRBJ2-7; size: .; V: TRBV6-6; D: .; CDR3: CASSLLRHDEQYF; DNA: TGTGCCAGCAGTTTACTCAGGCATGACGAGCAGTACTTC
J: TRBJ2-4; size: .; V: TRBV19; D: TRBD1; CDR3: CASSPRDRGHQNIQYF; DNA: TGTGCCAGTAGTCCCCGGGACAGGGGGCACCAAAACATTCAGTACTTC
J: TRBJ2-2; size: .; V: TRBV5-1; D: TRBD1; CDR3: CASSGQGEAGELFF; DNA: TGCGCCAGCAGCGGACAGGGGGAAGCCGGGGAGCTGTTTTTT
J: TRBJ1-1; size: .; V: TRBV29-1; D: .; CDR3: CSVRADGNTEAFF; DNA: TGCAGCGTCCGCGCGGACGGGAACACTGAAGCTTTCTTT
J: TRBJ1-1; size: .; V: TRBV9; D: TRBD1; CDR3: CASSAGQGAGMNTEAFF; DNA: TGTGCCAGCAGCGCGGGACAGGGGGCGGGAATGAACACTGAAGCTTTCTTT
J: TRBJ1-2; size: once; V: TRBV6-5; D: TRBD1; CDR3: CASSYAPRGRDGYTF; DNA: TGTGCCAGCAGTTACGCGCCCAGGGGGCGAGATGGCTACACCTTC
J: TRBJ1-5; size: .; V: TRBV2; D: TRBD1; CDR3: CASSAGDRGQQPQHF; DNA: TGTGCCAGCAGTGCCGGGGACAGGGGGCAACAGCCCCAGCATTTT
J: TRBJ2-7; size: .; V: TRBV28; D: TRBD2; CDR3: CASTVGGSREQYF; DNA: TGTGCCAGCACCGTGGGGGGGTCTCGGGAGCAGTACTTC
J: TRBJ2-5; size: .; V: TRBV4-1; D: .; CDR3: CASLGAREETQYF; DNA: TGCGCCAGCTTGGGCGCCAGAGAAGAGACCCAGTACTTC
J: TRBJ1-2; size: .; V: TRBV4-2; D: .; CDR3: CASSQGVDYGYTF; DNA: TGTGCCAGCAGCCAAGGGGTGGACTATGGCTACACCTTC
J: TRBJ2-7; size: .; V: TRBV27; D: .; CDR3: CASSWVQGYEQYF; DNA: TGTGCCAGCAGTTGGGTACAGGGCTACGAGCAGTACTTC
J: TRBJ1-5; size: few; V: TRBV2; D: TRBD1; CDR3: CASSGDREGQPQHF; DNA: TGTGCCAGCAGTGGGGACAGGGAGGGCCAGCCCCAGCATTTT
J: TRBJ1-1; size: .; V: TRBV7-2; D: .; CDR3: CASSLLVNTEAFF; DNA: TGTGCCAGCAGCTTACTGGTCAACACTGAAGCTTTCTTT
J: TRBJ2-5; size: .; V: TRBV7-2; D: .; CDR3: CASSSANTVRAQYF; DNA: TGTGCCAGCAGCTCCGCAAATACCGTCAGGGCCCAGTACTTC
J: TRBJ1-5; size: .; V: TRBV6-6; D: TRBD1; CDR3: CASRPQGENQPQHF; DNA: TGTGCCAGCAGACCTCAGGGGGAGAATCAGCCCCAGCATTTT
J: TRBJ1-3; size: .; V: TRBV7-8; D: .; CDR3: CASSLGVRNTIYF; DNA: TGTGCCAGCAGCTTAGGTGTTCGAAACACCATATATTTT
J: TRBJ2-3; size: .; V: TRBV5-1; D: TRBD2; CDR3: CASSWGTSGRDTQYF; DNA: TGCGCCAGCAGCTGGGGGACTAGCGGGAGAGATACGCAGTATTTT
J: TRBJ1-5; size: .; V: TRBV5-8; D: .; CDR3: CASSLEGRRPQHF; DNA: TGTGCCAGCAGCTTGGAAGGGCGTCGGCCCCAGCATTTT
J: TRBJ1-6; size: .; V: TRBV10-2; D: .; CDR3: CASSDRSAHNSPLHF; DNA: TGCGCCAGCAGTGATCGGTCAGCGCATAATTCACCCCTCCACTTT
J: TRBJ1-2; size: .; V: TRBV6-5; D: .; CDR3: CASSLAGAQGGYTF; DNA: TGTGCCAGCAGCCTGGCGGGGGCGCAGGGTGGCTACACCTTC
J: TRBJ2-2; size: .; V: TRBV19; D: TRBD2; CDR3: CASSPGRGGTGELFF; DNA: TGTGCCAGTAGCCCCGGTCGGGGGGGCACCGGGGAGCTGTTTTTT
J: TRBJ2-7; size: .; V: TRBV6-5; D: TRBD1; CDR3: CASMRQGKQYF; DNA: TGTGCCAGCATGCGACAGGGGAAGCAGTACTTC
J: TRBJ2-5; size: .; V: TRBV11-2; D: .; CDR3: CASSLERGRETQYF; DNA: TGTGCCAGCAGCTTAGAGCGAGGTCGGGAGACCCAGTACTTC
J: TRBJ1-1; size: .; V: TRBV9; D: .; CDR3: CASSVDGGTEAFF; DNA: TGTGCCAGCAGCGTAGATGGTGGGACTGAAGCTTTCTTT
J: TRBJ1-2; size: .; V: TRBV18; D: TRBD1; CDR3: CASSPLGQPNNYGYTF; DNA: TGTGCCAGCTCACCATTGGGACAGCCAAATAACTATGGCTACACCTTC
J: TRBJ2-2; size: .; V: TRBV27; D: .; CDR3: CASSLRDSYTGELFF; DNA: TGTGCCAGCAGCTTACGGGACTCCTACACCGGGGAGCTGTTTTTT
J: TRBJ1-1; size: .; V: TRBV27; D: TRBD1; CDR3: CASSLRAGGGTEAFF; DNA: TGTGCCAGCAGTTTAAGGGCAGGGGGTGGGACTGAAGCTTTCTTT